This is a list of T cell receptor beta chains from one sample in a study of radiotherapy plus CTLA-4 blockade in lung cancer. Clones were sequenced by immunoSEQ multiplex PCR, and TCRdb holds only the in-frame ones, with some missing. Among about 45,000 clones listed, roughly 60% were seen once. Sequencing was performed on peripheral blood, taken from a patient treated with radiotherapy plus ipilimumab. These receptors came from a human donor with non-small cell lung cancer who had a partial response to radiotherapy plus ipilimumab. Both conserved end residues are part of each CDR3. The D gene is left open where the match is weak. Expanded clones are given a class, and other clones once, few, many or no size at all.

J,V,D,size,CDR3,DNA
TRBJ2-2,TRBV5-1,TRBD1,NA,CASSWDSPTGELFF,TGCGCCAGCAGCTGGGACAGCCCCACCGGGGAGCTGTTTTTT
TRBJ2-7,TRBV6-1,NA,NA,CASSSQGYEQYF,TGTGCCAGCAGTTCACAGGGATACGAGCAGTACTTC
TRBJ1-2,TRBV23-1,NA,NA,CAKPGGVNYGYTF,TGCGCCAAACCGGGAGGAGTAAACTATGGCTACACCTTC
TRBJ1-5,TRBV6-5,NA,once,CASSYGRSNQPQHF,TGTGCCAGCAGTTACGGGAGAAGCAATCAGCCCCAGCATTTT
TRBJ1-5,TRBV6-5,NA,NA,CASSGDHSNQPQHF,TGTGCCAGCAGTGGAGACCATAGCAATCAGCCCCAGCATTTT
TRBJ1-2,TRBV6-1,NA,NA,CASSEGLYREALVNYGYTF,TGTGCCAGCAGTGAGGGTTTATACAGGGAAGCCTTAGTTAACTATGGCTACACCTTC
TRBJ2-7,TRBV7-6,TRBD1,NA,CASSLARDRGGEQYF,TGTGCCAGCAGCTTAGCGCGGGACAGGGGTGGCGAGCAGTACTTC
TRBJ2-2,TRBV6-5,NA,NA,CASILGGELFF,TGTGCCAGCATTCTCGGCGGGGAGCTGTTTTTT
TRBJ1-2,TRBV19,TRBD1,NA,CASSIPGQGVYGYTF,TGTGCCAGTAGTATCCCGGGACAGGGGGTCTATGGCTACACCTTC
TRBJ1-2,TRBV7-9,NA,NA,CASSLSPQADYGYTF,TGTGCCAGCAGCTTGTCCCCGCAAGCGGACTATGGCTACACCTTC
TRBJ1-2,TRBV2,NA,NA,CASSVNEWSGYTF,TGTGCCAGCAGTGTAAATGAGTGGAGTGGCTACACCTTC
TRBJ1-1,TRBV30,TRBD1,NA,CAWTKGARTEAFF,TGTGCCTGGACAAAGGGGGCCCGCACTGAAGCTTTCTTT
TRBJ2-1,TRBV7-9,NA,NA,CASSLKGGEQFF,TGTGCCAGCAGCTTAAAAGGGGGTGAGCAGTTCTTC
TRBJ1-1,TRBV29-1,NA,few,CSARDTPNTEAFF,TGCAGCGCCCGGGACACACCCAACACTGAAGCTTTCTTT
TRBJ2-5,TRBV5-1,NA,NA,CASSLEEDQYF,TGCGCCAGCAGCTTGGAAGAGGACCAGTACTTC
TRBJ2-7,TRBV30,NA,NA,CAWKGERVQYF,TGTGCCTGGAAGGGGGAGAGGGTGCAGTACTTC
TRBJ1-6,TRBV5-1,TRBD1,few,CASSRTGTGGMNSPLHF,TGCGCCAGCAGCCGGACCGGGACAGGGGGAATGAATTCACCCCTCCACTTT
TRBJ2-5,TRBV7-2,TRBD2,NA,CASSLGLAGVKTQYF,TGTGCCAGCAGCTTAGGGCTAGCGGGAGTAAAGACCCAGTACTTC
TRBJ2-5,TRBV7-6,TRBD2,NA,CARSFPRERRETQYF,TGTGCCAGATCCTTCCCGCGGGAGCGGAGAGAGACCCAGTACTTC
TRBJ2-3,TRBV18,NA,NA,CASSRTFTDTQYF,TGTGCCAGCTCGCGGACTTTCACAGATACGCAGTATTTT
TRBJ1-1,TRBV7-9,NA,NA,CASNQGNGDTEAFF,TGTGCCAGCAACCAGGGGAATGGGGACACTGAAGCTTTCTTT
TRBJ1-2,TRBV19,NA,NA,CASSIGTGFDYGYTF,TGTGCCAGTAGTATAGGCACAGGGTTCGACTATGGCTACACCTTC
TRBJ1-5,TRBV30,NA,NA,CAWSVRGQPQHF,TGTGCCTGGAGTGTTCGGGGTCAGCCCCAGCATTTT
TRBJ2-5,TRBV19,TRBD1,NA,CASRLTGGRETQYF,TGTGCCAGTAGGTTAACAGGGGGAAGGGAGACCCAGTACTTC
TRBJ2-7,TRBV9,NA,few,CASSAGFDQRGFDEQYF,TGTGCCAGCAGCGCCGGATTTGATCAGAGGGGGTTCGACGAGCAGTACTTC
TRBJ1-3,TRBV7-6,NA,NA,CASSLLNSLSGNTIYF,TGTGCCAGCAGCCTCCTCAACAGCCTCTCTGGAAACACCATATATTTT
TRBJ1-1,TRBV7-8,TRBD1,NA,CASQGAGTEAFF,TGTGCCAGTCAGGGGGCTGGCACTGAAGCTTTCTTT
TRBJ2-3,TRBV30,NA,NA,CAWSSSTQYF,TGTGCCTGGAGTTCTTCTACGCAGTATTTT
TRBJ1-2,TRBV2,NA,NA,CASSEIGPRAGKDYGYTF,TGTGCCAGCAGTGAAATAGGGCCGAGGGCGGGTAAAGACTATGGCTACACCTTC
TRBJ1-1,TRBV5-4,NA,few,CASSLEGARAFF,TGTGCCAGCAGCTTGGAAGGGGCCCGAGCTTTCTTT
TRBJ2-7,TRBV5-1,NA,NA,CASSLEGGSHEQYF,TGCGCCAGCAGCTTGGAAGGCGGCAGCCACGAGCAGTACTTC
TRBJ2-7,TRBV21-1,NA,NA,CASSKRIEGQGAYEQYF,TGTGCCAGCAGCAAAAGAATAGAGGGACAAGGGGCTTACGAGCAGTACTTC
TRBJ1-6,TRBV5-6,TRBD1,NA,CASSRKVTGISPLHF,TGTGCCAGCAGCCGAAAAGTGACAGGGATCTCACCCCTCCACTTT
TRBJ1-6,TRBV5-1,NA,few,CASSFESSYNSPLHF,TGCGCCAGCAGCTTCGAGAGCTCCTATAATTCACCCCTCCACTTT